A single sample gave rise to the 28 T cell receptor beta chains below, sequenced in a study of blood T cell repertoires in COVID-19 (dated by TCRdb to about 2020). The method was the immunoSEQ multiplex PCR assay. The table was pulled from immuneACCESS by TCRdb, which kept in-frame rearrangements only. Such tables lose some clones; where checked, under half of the loss comes from unresolved V genes, and the rest has no known cause. The table for this sample lists some 140,000 clones; 79% of them were counted only once. Around 4% of the sample goes to the ten largest clones. Source material: peripheral blood. These TCRs come from a man in his fifties or sixties with acute or convalescent COVID-19.

The J gene is TRBJ1-2, the V gene TRBV19; 12 nucleotides agree with TRBD1. V lost 8 bases and J lost 8; bases outside the gene matches: 0. The CDR3 has 11 amino acids. The V gene's germline CDR1 is LNHDA and CDR2 SQIVND (reference sequence). CDR3 protein: CASGTGGGYTF. CDR3 nucleotide sequence: TGTGCCAGTGGGACAGGGGGCGGCTACACCTTC.

The rearrangement joins TRBV5-6 to TRBJ2-7; D might be TRBD2 (5 bases). CDR1 is SGHDT and CDR2 is YYEEEE in the germline V gene. The CDR3 contains 17 residues. Trimming left V 4 bases short and J 2 bases short, with 22 bases between. CDR3 region: CASSSFGVGENAYEQYF. The CDR3 DNA sequence: TGTGCCAGCAGCAGCTTTGGGGTCGGGGAGAACGCCTACGAGCAGTACTTC.

The chain is built from TRBV9 and TRBJ2-6, with D perhaps matching TRBD1 (6 bases). With 6 bases removed from V and 13 bases from J, the gap between germline ends came to 20 bases. Germline V gene sequence: CDR1 SGDLS, CDR2 YYNGEE. The CDR3 extends over 14 amino acids. The CDR3 sequence: CASNPRGALGVLTF. The CDR3 DNA follows: TGTGCCAGCAACCCCAGGGGTGCCCTCGGTGTCCTGACTTTC. Supplemented by reference TRBV9 and TRBJ2-6, the full variable domain reads DSGVTQTPKHLITATGQRVTLRCSPRSGDLSVYWYQQSLDQGLQFLIQYYNGEERAKGNILERFSAQQFPDLHSELNLSSLELGDSALYFCASNPRGALGVLTFGAGSRLTVL.

Only a few counts were recorded for this clone. The chain employs TRBV12-3 or TRBV12-4 and TRBJ1-5, with TRBD1 as a possible D gene (5 bases). V was clipped by 7 bases and J by 2 bases, with 9 bases between them. The CDR3 loop spans 13 amino acids. Written as DNA, the CDR3 is TGTGCCAGCAACGTCAGGGGCAATCAGCCCCAGCATTTT. This gives the protein CASNVRGNQPQHF.

This clone was seen at least ten times. The chain couples TRBV6-4 to TRBJ1-5; D gene ambiguous. Trimming removed 8 bases from V and 0 bases from J, with 14 bases in between. The germline CDR1 and CDR2 sequences are MRHNA and SNTAGT. The CDR3 covers 15 residues. DNA of the CDR3: TGTGCCAGCTCCCAGGAGGGAGATAGCAATCAGCCCCAGCATTTT. Translation gives CASSQEGDSNQPQHF.

This chain connects TRBV19 to TRBJ1-5; possible D gene TRBD1, 6 bases. There are 15 residues in the CDR3. Germline V CDR1 and CDR2: LNHDA, SQIVND (reference sequence). Trimming removed 5 bases at V and 3 bases at J, with 14 bases between. The CDR3 sequence is CASSPPGGPNQPQHF. Here the CDR3 DNA reads TGTGCCAGTAGTCCCCCCGGGGGGCCCAATCAGCCCCAGCATTTT.

The rearrangement uses TRBV28 and TRBJ2-7; a possible D gene is TRBD2 (5 bases). The germline V and J ends were trimmed by 7 bases and 7 bases, with 14 bases remaining between them. Germline CDR1 MDHEN, CDR2 SYDVKM. This CDR3 region has 12 residues. The CDR3 loop reads CASTRGTGEQYF. The CDR3 coding sequence is TGTGCCAGCACTCGGGGTACGGGGGAGCAGTACTTC.

V and J are TRBV5-4 and TRBJ2-1; the match to TRBD2 covers 8 bases. Looked up from germline, CDR1 is SGHNT and CDR2 is YYREEE (reference sequence). After removal of 4 bases from V and 6 bases from J, the junction contained 9 bases not matched to a gene. The CDR3 is made up of 15 amino acids. The CDR3 nucleotides are TGTGCCAGCAGCATCAAGCGGGAGTTTTTCAATGAGCAGTTCTTC. It specifies CASSIKREFFNEQFF. Full variable domain (rest looked up from reference TRBV5-4 and TRBJ2-1): ETGVTQSPTHLIKTRGQQVTLRCSSQSGHNTVSWYQQALGQGPQFIFQYYREEENGRGNFPPRFSGLQFPNYSSELNVNALELDDSALYLCASSIKREFFNEQFFGPGTRLTVL.

Of note for this clone: This same CDR3 is encoded by further DNA sequences in the sample. The rearrangement uses TRBV9 and TRBJ1-1, with no clear D. The germline gives CDR1 SGDLS, CDR2 YYNGEE. CDR3 size: 13 residues. V was cut by 0 bases and J by 4 bases, with 7 bases left in between. The CDR3: CASSVATGTEAFF. For the CDR3, the DNA is TGTGCCAGCAGCGTAGCTACGGGCACTGAAGCTTTCTTT.

The genes are TRBV7-2 and TRBJ1-6; no reliable D call. Germline CDR1 is SGHTA and CDR2 is FQGNSA. This CDR3 comprises 16 residues. Trimming pared 1 base from V and 10 bases from J, leaving 17 bases between. The CDR3 nucleotides are TGTGCCAGCAGCTTAGACGCGGCAGTACCGGAATCACCCCTCCACTTT. Its translation: CASSLDAAVPESPLHF. Complete variable domain (other parts from reference TRBV7-2 and TRBJ1-6): GAGVSQSPSNKVTEKGKDVELRCDPISGHTALYWYRQSLGQGLEFLIYFQGNSAPDKSGLPSDRFSAERTGGSVSTLTIQRTQQEDSAVYLCASSLDAAVPESPLHFGNGTRLTVT.

The chain combines TRBV6-5 with TRBJ2-3, with 11 bases that match TRBD2. From germline, CDR1 is MNHEY and CDR2 SVGAGI. With V trimmed by 7 bases and J by 2 bases, 5 bases remained unmatched. The CDR3 loop spans 15 amino acids. The DNA for the CDR3 is TGTGCCAGCAAGGGACTAGCGGATATCACAGATACGCAGTATTTT. Its protein product is CASKGLADITDTQYF.

The rearrangement links TRBV7-2 to TRBJ1-6; 12 positions agree with TRBD1. This CDR3 spans 15 amino acids. The V segment lost 4 bases and the J segment 11 bases; nucleotides outside the gene matches: 6. The V gene's germline CDR1 is SGHTA and CDR2 FQGNSA. CDR3 region: CASSSGTGGKAPLHF. The CDR3 DNA reads as TGTGCCAGCAGCTCCGGGACAGGGGGCAAGGCACCCCTCCACTTT.

The CDR3 DNA reads as TGTGCCAGCAGTGAAAGAGGTGGAGGTAGTAACACCGGGGAGCTGTTTTTT. It yields the protein CASSERGGGSNTGELFF. V gene TRBV6-1 combines with J gene TRBJ2-2, with D perhaps matching TRBD2 (5 bases). The CDR3 covers 17 residues. Germline V gives CDR1 MNHNS, CDR2 SASEGT. V dropped 2 bases and J dropped 2 bases, with 15 bases sitting between them.

The chain links TRBV27 to TRBJ2-2, with D tentatively TRBD2 (6 bases). V was cut by 5 bases and J by 1 base, with 11 bases left in between. Germline-derived CDR1 and CDR2 are MNHEY and SMNVEV (reference sequence). This CDR3 contains 15 residues. CDR3 sequence reads: CASSRLGGNTGELFF. The CDR3 coding sequence is TGTGCCAGCAGTAGACTGGGGGGGAACACCGGGGAGCTGTTTTTT.

The CDR3 nucleotides read TGTGCCACCAGTGATTTCACAGGGGGTATAGATACGCAGTATTTT. Residues: CATSDFTGGIDTQYF. The chain employs TRBV24-1 and TRBJ2-3; TRBD1 agrees at 8 bases. The V and J ends lost 1 base and 5 bases, in that order; junction bases with no gene match: 4. The germline CDR1 and CDR2 sequences are KGHDR and SFDVKD. The CDR3 runs to 15 residues.

This clone was seen once. V gene TRBV10-3 combines with J gene TRBJ2-6; D not certain. The V end lost 10 bases, the J end lost 2 bases, and 15 bases lay between the germline ends. The germline gives CDR1 ENHRY, CDR2 SYGVKD. The CDR3 is 15 residues long. The CDR3 here is CATTADKAGANVLTF. The CDR3 region has the DNA TGTGCCACCACGGCAGACAAAGCTGGGGCCAACGTCCTGACTTTC.

In nucleotides, the CDR3 is TGTGCCAGCAGCGTAGGGGTCACCGGGGAGCTGTTTTTT. Translation gives CASSVGVTGELFF. V is TRBV3-1 (or the pseudogene TRBV3-2) and J is TRBJ2-2, with D perhaps TRBD1 (5 bases). From germline, CDR1 is LGHDT and CDR2 YNNKEL (reference sequence). This CDR3 comprises 13 residues. V was cut by 5 bases and J by 4 bases, with 8 bases left in between.

V is TRBV7-9 and J is TRBJ2-2; D gene uncertain. Germline V lookup: CDR1 SEHNR, CDR2 FQNEAQ (reference sequence). V was trimmed by 6 bases and J by 3 bases, leaving 11 bases between them. This CDR3 contains 14 residues. In DNA, the CDR3 is TGTGCCAGCAGTCATTACAGTGACACCGGGGAGCTGTTTTTT. Its translation is CASSHYSDTGELFF.

This clone came up a few times. The chain recombines TRBV6-5 with TRBJ1-2; 7 nucleotides agree with TRBD1. The length of the CDR3 is 15 residues. Germline V lookup: CDR1 MNHEY, CDR2 SVGAGI. With 0 bases clipped from V and 5 bases from J, the junction kept 6 bases outside the gene matches. The CDR3 loop is CASSYSIRGQYGYTF. The CDR3 DNA reads TGTGCCAGCAGTTACTCGATTAGGGGGCAGTATGGCTACACCTTC.

This clone occurred a few times. CDR3 DNA: TGTGCCAGCAGCTTGGGCGTGGGCACAGATACGCAGTATTTT. It is translated as CASSLGVGTDTQYF. The J gene is TRBJ2-3, the V gene TRBV5-6; no reliable D call. Germline CDR1 and CDR2: SGHDT and YYEEEE. With 0 bases removed from V and 1 base from J, the gap between germline ends came to 6 bases. The CDR3 extends over 14 amino acids.

This clone was recorded a few times. The rearrangement joins TRBV27 to TRBJ2-7; TRBD2 might be the D (6 bases). CDR3 size: 15 residues. Germline lookup yields CDR1 MNHEY and CDR2 SMNVEV (reference sequence). V shed 2 bases and J shed 1 base, with 12 bases lying between them. CDR3 loop: CASSLMRGLSYEQYF. In DNA form, the CDR3 reads TGTGCCAGCAGTTTAATGCGGGGCCTTTCCTACGAGCAGTACTTC.

The rearrangement joins TRBV14 to TRBJ2-7; no reliable D call. CDR1 is SGHDN and CDR2 is FVKESK in the germline V gene. The length of the CDR3 is 14 residues. V gave up 0 bases and J gave up 1 base, with 7 bases separating them. CDR3 coding DNA: TGTGCCAGCAGCCAAGAGAGGTGGTCCTACGAGCAGTACTTC. This translates into CASSQERWSYEQYF.

The chain is built from TRBV28 and TRBJ1-1, with D possibly matching TRBD1 (5 bases). The V end lost 9 bases, the J end lost 0 bases, and 23 bases lay between the germline ends. This CDR3 spans 17 amino acids. Looked up from germline, CDR1 is MDHEN and CDR2 is SYDVKM. The CDR3 sequence: CASLYRRVAGLNTEAFF. CDR3 bases: TGTGCCAGTCTTTACCGACGGGTGGCAGGGTTGAACACTGAAGCTTTCTTT.

As to this clone: The same CDR3 also results from other DNA sequences found in this sample. This chain uses TRBV7-2 with TRBJ1-2; 11 positions agree with TRBD1. V was pared by 4 bases and J by 4 bases, with 2 bases of the junction left unmatched. This CDR3 spans 14 amino acids. Germline V CDR1 and CDR2: SGHTA, FQGNSA. The CDR3 spells CASSSDRGPYGYTF. In DNA form, the CDR3 reads TGTGCCAGCAGCTCGGACAGGGGGCCCTATGGCTACACCTTC.

The gene calls are TRBV29-1 and TRBJ2-7, with 9 bases lining up with TRBD1. CDR1 and CDR2 (germline): SQVTM, ANQGSEA. The ends lost 6 bases at V and 5 bases at J; junction bases unmatched: 8. The CDR3 length is 13 residues. The DNA of the CDR3 is TGCAGCGTGAGGACAGGGGCGGTCAACGAGCAGTACTTC. Amino acids: CSVRTGAVNEQYF.

The rearrangement links TRBV5-1 to TRBJ2-1, with 7 bases lining up with TRBD1. J gave up 4 bases and V 0 bases, and 10 bases lay outside the gene matches. This CDR3 comprises 17 residues. The germline gives CDR1 SGHRS, CDR2 YFSETQ. Written as DNA, the CDR3 is TGCGCCAGCAGCTTGGCCATCGCAGGGGGTTCATACAATGAGCAGTTCTTC. Amino acid sequence: CASSLAIAGGSYNEQFF.

This clone was found a few times. In the same sample, other DNA sequences code for this CDR3. V is TRBV5-1 and J is TRBJ1-1; D not resolved. The germline CDR1 and CDR2 sequences are SGHRS and YFSETQ. The CDR3 is made up of 13 amino acids. Trimming shortened V by 4 bases and J by 1 base, and 8 bases separated the two germline ends. CDR3 sequence reads: CASSTGGNTEAFF. The CDR3 DNA sequence: TGCGCCAGCAGCACGGGTGGGAACACTGAAGCTTTCTTT.

This chain connects TRBV19 to TRBJ1-5, with D possibly being TRBD1 (6 bases). Per the germline V gene, CDR1 is LNHDA and CDR2 is SQIVND (reference sequence). The CDR3 length is 14 residues. The V and J ends lost 3 bases and 7 bases respectively, with 13 bases between them. The CDR3 reads CASSINPRGQPQHF. In DNA, the CDR3 is TGTGCCAGTAGTATCAACCCGAGGGGGCAGCCCCAGCATTTT.